The rows below give T cell receptor beta chains drawn from one sample of a study of beta chain features in type 1 diabetes. The data were produced by immunoSEQ multiplex PCR, yet TCRdb's version contains in-frame clones alone and is incomplete. Of approximately 250,000 clones listed, approximately 10% are singletons. Material: naive CD4+ T cells from blood. These receptors all come from a man aged 25 to 45 with type 1 diabetes. Each CDR3 is given with its conserved first and last residue. A D gene is named only where the DNA matches it firmly. Rows give clone size only sometimes, using once, few, many, or a class for an expanded clone.

CDR3nt: TGTGCCAGCAGCCAACCCCCCCGGAGGGGCTATGGCTACACCTTC
CDR3aa: CASSQPPRRGYGYTF
d_gene: .
abundance: .
v_gene: TRBV7-2
j_gene: TRBJ1-2

CDR3nt: TGTGCCAGCAGCTCCCAGCGGGGGGGGAATGAGCAGTTCTTC
CDR3aa: CASSSQRGGNEQFF
d_gene: TRBD2
abundance: .
v_gene: TRBV9
j_gene: TRBJ2-1

CDR3nt: TGTGCCAGCAGCTTACCAGGGCTGGGTGAAAAACTGTTTTTT
CDR3aa: CASSLPGLGEKLFF
d_gene: .
abundance: .
v_gene: TRBV7-6
j_gene: TRBJ1-4

CDR3nt: TGTGCCAGTAGTCCGTGGACAGGGAGGGGCGGGGAGCTGTTTTTT
CDR3aa: CASSPWTGRGGELFF
d_gene: .
abundance: .
v_gene: TRBV19
j_gene: TRBJ2-2

CDR3nt: TGCGCCAGCAGCCCTTCCCGGACTAACACAGATACGCAGTATTTT
CDR3aa: CASSPSRTNTDTQYF
d_gene: .
abundance: few
v_gene: TRBV5-1
j_gene: TRBJ2-3

CDR3nt: TGTGCCAGCTCAAACAGGGGTAACGAAAAACTGTTTTTT
CDR3aa: CASSNRGNEKLFF
d_gene: TRBD1
abundance: .
v_gene: TRBV18
j_gene: TRBJ1-4

CDR3nt: TGTGCCAGCCACCAGGGCAATCAGCCCCAGCATTTT
CDR3aa: CASHQGNQPQHF
d_gene: .
abundance: .
v_gene: TRBV18
j_gene: TRBJ1-5

CDR3nt: TGCGCCAGCAGCCCGGGGGGAGCCGGGGTCCCCTACAATGAGCAGTTCTTC
CDR3aa: CASSPGGAGVPYNEQFF
d_gene: TRBD2
abundance: few
v_gene: TRBV5-1
j_gene: TRBJ2-1

CDR3nt: TGTGCCAGCAGTGAATGGCGTCAGGGGGCTGCAGATACGCAGTATTTT
CDR3aa: CASSEWRQGAADTQYF
d_gene: TRBD1
abundance: .
v_gene: TRBV2
j_gene: TRBJ2-3

CDR3nt: TGCAGCGTTGTAAGGCGACAGGCTGAGCACTACACCTTC
CDR3aa: CSVVRRQAEHYTF
d_gene: .
abundance: few
v_gene: TRBV29-1
j_gene: TRBJ1-2

CDR3nt: TGTGCCAGCAGTCGAACTCAGAACACTGAAGCTTTCTTT
CDR3aa: CASSRTQNTEAFF
d_gene: .
abundance: .
v_gene: TRBV7-9
j_gene: TRBJ1-1

CDR3nt: TGTGCCAGCACCTCCGGAGGGCAGGGAGGTTCACCCCTCCACTTT
CDR3aa: CASTSGGQGGSPLHF
d_gene: .
abundance: .
v_gene: TRBV28
j_gene: TRBJ1-6

CDR3nt: TGTGCCAGCAGATACACTGGGGGGGCAGAAGAGACCCAGTACTTC
CDR3aa: CASRYTGGAEETQYF
d_gene: .
abundance: few
v_gene: TRBV6-5
j_gene: TRBJ2-5

CDR3nt: TGCGCCAGCAGTGGAGCAGGGGGCGCCGGTTGGACTGAAGCTTTCTTT
CDR3aa: CASSGAGGAGWTEAFF
d_gene: TRBD1
abundance: .
v_gene: TRBV5-1
j_gene: TRBJ1-1

CDR3nt: TGTGCCAGCAGCTGGCCCCGAGTCGGGGGCACTGAAGCTTTCTTT
CDR3aa: CASSWPRVGGTEAFF
d_gene: .
abundance: .
v_gene: TRBV7-9
j_gene: TRBJ1-1

CDR3nt: TGCAGCGTTGGGCGACCCGACACCAAATCCTACGAGCAGTACTTC
CDR3aa: CSVGRPDTKSYEQYF
d_gene: .
abundance: .
v_gene: TRBV29-1
j_gene: TRBJ2-7

CDR3nt: TGTGCCAGCAGCCAGGGACAGGGGAATCAGCCCCAGCATTTT
CDR3aa: CASSQGQGNQPQHF
d_gene: TRBD1
abundance: .
v_gene: TRBV27
j_gene: TRBJ1-5

CDR3nt: TGTGCCATCGGGGGGGCCGTCGCCGAGACCCAGTACTTC
CDR3aa: CAIGGAVAETQYF
d_gene: .
abundance: few
v_gene: TRBV10-3
j_gene: TRBJ2-5

CDR3nt: TGTGCCAGCAGCGTCCGGGGGAGCTCCTACAATGAGCAGTTCTTC
CDR3aa: CASSVRGSSYNEQFF
d_gene: .
abundance: .
v_gene: TRBV9
j_gene: TRBJ2-1

CDR3nt: TGTGCCAGCAGACAGAGCTATAATTCACCCCTCCACTTT
CDR3aa: CASRQSYNSPLHF
d_gene: .
abundance: .
v_gene: TRBV6-6
j_gene: TRBJ1-6

CDR3nt: TGTGCCAGTTCCCGCTCGGGGGGTGAGCAGTTCTTC
CDR3aa: CASSRSGGEQFF
d_gene: TRBD2
abundance: few
v_gene: TRBV7-3
j_gene: TRBJ2-1

CDR3nt: TGCAGCGTTGTCGGTCAGGGCACAGATACGCAGTATTTT
CDR3aa: CSVVGQGTDTQYF
d_gene: .
abundance: .
v_gene: TRBV29-1
j_gene: TRBJ2-3

CDR3nt: TGTGCCAGCAGCCTGGCAGGTAAAGCCTACGAGCAGTACTTC
CDR3aa: CASSLAGKAYEQYF
d_gene: .
abundance: few
v_gene: TRBV7-9
j_gene: TRBJ2-7

CDR3nt: TGTGCCAGCAGATACGATCGGACAGAAGAAAACATTCAGTACTTC
CDR3aa: CASRYDRTEENIQYF
d_gene: .
abundance: .
v_gene: TRBV11-2
j_gene: TRBJ2-4

CDR3nt: TGTGCCAGCTCCGCCCTGAGGGCTAGCTCCTACGAGCAGTACTTC
CDR3aa: CASSALRASSYEQYF
d_gene: .
abundance: few
v_gene: TRBV18
j_gene: TRBJ2-7

CDR3nt: TGTGCCATCACTGAGGGACAGGGGAATAATTCACCCCTCCACTTT
CDR3aa: CAITEGQGNNSPLHF
d_gene: TRBD1
abundance: .
v_gene: TRBV10-3
j_gene: TRBJ1-6

CDR3nt: TGTGCCAGCAGTGCAGGGGTGAACACTGAAGCTTTCTTT
CDR3aa: CASSAGVNTEAFF
d_gene: .
abundance: few
v_gene: TRBV2
j_gene: TRBJ1-1

CDR3nt: TGTGCCAGCAGCCCAGGACAGTTTGGGGAGCAGTACTTC
CDR3aa: CASSPGQFGEQYF
d_gene: .
abundance: few
v_gene: TRBV28
j_gene: TRBJ2-7

CDR3nt: TGTGCCGCTAGCCCCCCGGGTGAAGCTTTCTTT
CDR3aa: CAASPPGEAFF
d_gene: .
abundance: .
v_gene: TRBV11-1
j_gene: TRBJ1-1

CDR3nt: TGTGCCAGCAGCGAGGGGGCAGGAACCGGGGAGCTGTTTTTT
CDR3aa: CASSEGAGTGELFF
d_gene: TRBD1
abundance: .
v_gene: TRBV7-9
j_gene: TRBJ2-2

CDR3nt: TGTGCCAGCAGCCTTCGTAGGGGTACCCAAGAGACCCAGTACTTC
CDR3aa: CASSLRRGTQETQYF
d_gene: .
abundance: .
v_gene: TRBV5-4
j_gene: TRBJ2-5

CDR3nt: TGCGCCAGCAGCTCTGGGGGGGGGATCTATGGCTACACCTTC
CDR3aa: CASSSGGGIYGYTF
d_gene: .
abundance: .
v_gene: TRBV4-1
j_gene: TRBJ1-2

CDR3nt: TGTGCCAGCAGCCCTCGACTAGCGACAGATACGCAGTATTTT
CDR3aa: CASSPRLATDTQYF
d_gene: TRBD2
abundance: .
v_gene: TRBV5-4
j_gene: TRBJ2-3

CDR3nt: TGCGCCAGCAGCCAAGCGGGACAGACAAACGGGGAGCTGTTTTTT
CDR3aa: CASSQAGQTNGELFF
d_gene: TRBD1
abundance: .
v_gene: TRBV4-1
j_gene: TRBJ2-2

CDR3nt: TGTGCCAGCAGCTTGGGCCCAGAAGAGACCCAGTACTTC
CDR3aa: CASSLGPEETQYF
d_gene: .
abundance: .
v_gene: TRBV5-4
j_gene: TRBJ2-5

CDR3nt: TGTGCCAGCAGTTTAGGAGGGCTCGGTGGCTACACCTTC
CDR3aa: CASSLGGLGGYTF
d_gene: .
abundance: few
v_gene: TRBV27
j_gene: TRBJ1-2

CDR3nt: TGTGCCTCCAGGACTAGCTCCTACGAGCAGTACTTC
CDR3aa: CASRTSSYEQYF
d_gene: TRBD2
abundance: .
v_gene: TRBV2
j_gene: TRBJ2-7

CDR3nt: TGTGCCAGCAGTTCACGGGGGTACAATGAGCAGTTCTTC
CDR3aa: CASSSRGYNEQFF
d_gene: .
abundance: .
v_gene: TRBV6-5
j_gene: TRBJ2-1

CDR3nt: TGTGCCAGCAGCTTTCAGAGGAAATCACCCCTCCACTTT
CDR3aa: CASSFQRKSPLHF
d_gene: .
abundance: once
v_gene: TRBV7-9
j_gene: TRBJ1-6

CDR3nt: TGTGCCAGCAGTTTCGTTTTAGGAGACAGCTCCTACGAGCAGTACTTC
CDR3aa: CASSFVLGDSSYEQYF
d_gene: .
abundance: .
v_gene: TRBV11-2
j_gene: TRBJ2-7

CDR3nt: TGTGCCATCAGTGAGAGGGGGCTAGAAGCTTTCTTT
CDR3aa: CAISERGLEAFF
d_gene: TRBD1
abundance: few
v_gene: TRBV10-3
j_gene: TRBJ1-1